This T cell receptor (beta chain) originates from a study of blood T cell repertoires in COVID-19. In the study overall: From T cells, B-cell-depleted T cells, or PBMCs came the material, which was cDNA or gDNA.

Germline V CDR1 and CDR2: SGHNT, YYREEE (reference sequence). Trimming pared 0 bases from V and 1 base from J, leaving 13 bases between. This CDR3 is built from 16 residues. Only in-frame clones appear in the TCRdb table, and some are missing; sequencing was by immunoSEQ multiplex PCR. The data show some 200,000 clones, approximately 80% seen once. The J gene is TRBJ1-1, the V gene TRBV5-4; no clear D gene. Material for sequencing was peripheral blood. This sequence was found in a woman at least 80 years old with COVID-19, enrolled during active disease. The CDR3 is CASSLDRRQRNTEAFF. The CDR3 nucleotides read TGTGCCAGCAGCTTGGATAGGCGGCAGAGGAACACTGAAGCTTTCTTT.